Shown below are 3 T cell receptor beta chains from a single sample sequenced in a study of siplizumab effects on memory and regulatory T cells. Data came from immunoSEQ multiplex PCR; TCRdb stores just in-frame clones and leaves some out. Of 50,000 to 60,000 clones listed, roughly 87% were seen once; the top ten hold under 0.35%. Sequenced: naive CD8+ T cells sorted from blood. The receptors derive from a human donor in good health.

The rearrangement links TRBV6-1 to TRBJ2-7, with D uncertain. The ends were cut back, 5 bases at V and 5 bases at J, with 7 bases in the middle. CDR3 length: 11 amino acids. Germline V lookup: CDR1 MNHNS, CDR2 SASEGT. CDR3 amino acids: CASSYVNEQYF. The CDR3 bases are TGTGCCAGCAGTTACGTGAACGAGCAGTACTTC.

This clone showed up just a few times. The J gene is TRBJ1-2, the V gene TRBV19; 8 positions agree with TRBD1. The CDR3 runs to 13 residues. V shed 10 bases, J shed 7 bases, and the junction held 11 bases outside the gene matches. The germline CDR1 and CDR2 sequences are LNHDA and SQIVND (reference sequence). CDR3 in amino acids: CATSTTGVGGYTF. In DNA form, the CDR3 reads TGTGCCACCTCGACGACAGGGGTGGGTGGCTACACCTTC.

The chain combines TRBV11-2 with TRBJ2-2; 11 bases match TRBD2. Trimming removed 5 bases from V and 1 base from J; junction bases left unmatched: 6. The CDR3 sequence is 17 residues long. The germline CDR1 and CDR2 sequences are SGHAT and FQNNGV. DNA for the CDR3: TGTGCCAGCAGCGGACCAGGGACTAGCGGGAACACCGGGGAGCTGTTTTTT. Translated, it gives CASSGPGTSGNTGELFF.